This TCR beta chain was retrieved from a study of regulatory T cells in long-lasting Graves disease. Construction of the TCR beta libraries employed iRepertoire HTBI primers in conjunction with Arm-PCR of CDR3 regions. MiXCR, applied by TCRdb to the multiplex PCR reads, yields one record per CDR3 protein. The repertoire holds about 560,000 distinct CDR3 sequences, with 15% to 20% as singletons. Sample time point: newly diagnosed GD, antithyroid drugs for less than 3 months. Scientists built the TCR library using RNA that was extracted from PBMCs. From an endocrinology department in Xi'an, China, came the patients. This clonotype was recorded a few times. Its target is unknown. Study outcomes and limitations: The study found lower TCR diversity in persistent Graves' patients than in newly diagnosed ones.

A further study also used this sample, focusing on T cells in Graves' hyperthyroidism and ophthalmopathy.

This receptor was obtained from a man aged 18 to 30 with Graves disease. The starting material was peripheral blood mononuclear cells (PBMCs), obtained at new diagnosis, from a patient treated with antithyroid drugs.

The CDR3 region has the DNA TGTGCCAGCAGCTTCGGACAGGGCGGACGGGAGCAGTACTTC. It yields the protein CASSFGQGGREQYF. The chain recombines TRBV7-2 with TRBJ2-7; 8 nucleotides agree with TRBD1. CDR1 SGHTA and CDR2 FQGNSA come from the germline V gene. This CDR3 has 14 amino acids. J lost 7 bases, V lost 3 bases, and 8 bases had no gene match.